The sequence of this T cell receptor (beta chain) was determined in a study of T-cell memory formation after mild COVID-19. Study at large: There were largely donor-specific TCR clusters.

Trimming removed 4 bases from V and 0 bases from J, with 12 bases in between. Germline lookup yields CDR1 MGHRA and CDR2 YSYEKL. The length of the CDR3 is 15 residues. TCRdb re-derived calls from the 5' RACE reads in MiXCR, one entry per CDR3 protein. The table records around 250,000 distinct CDR3 sequences, around 10% of them present only once. This clonotype appeared a few times. The chain links TRBV4-1 to TRBJ1-1; TRBD1 might be the D (5 bases). Sequenced sample: PBMCs or a T cell subset sorted from them (not recorded which). The receptor was isolated from a man aged 18 to 29 who had mild COVID-19 (a few samples of this study predate the infection). Cell type and time point are not known. DNA for the CDR3: TGCGCCAGCAGCCCCCCTGGGGCGGTGAACACTGAAGCTTTCTTT. This translates into CASSPPGAVNTEAFF.